Below are 24 T cell receptor beta chains sequenced from a single sample in a study of T cell responses to AZD1222 COVID-19 vaccine. Assay used: immunoSEQ multiplex PCR; TCRdb lists only in-frame clones, some missing. The table shows some 97,000 clones, with 85% to 90% occurring only once. Here the sequenced sample was peripheral blood, taken on day 0 of AZD1222 vaccination. Source of these receptors: an adult in good health.

The chain recombines TRBV29-1 with TRBJ2-1; 8 bases map to TRBD2. The germline CDR1 and CDR2 sequences are SQVTM and ANQGSEA. The CDR3 consists of 13 residues. The ends lost 3 bases at V and 7 bases at J; junction bases unmatched: 5. For the CDR3, the DNA is TGCAGCGTTGAGGGTCTAGCGGGTAATGAGCAGTTCTTC. Amino acids: CSVEGLAGNEQFF.

In DNA, the CDR3 is TGTGCCAGCAGCTTAAGCCTCGGGGCGGGTGAGCAGTTCTTC. Encoded protein: CASSLSLGAGEQFF. The chain joins TRBV11-2 to TRBJ2-1; D could derive from TRBD1 or TRBD2 (5 bases each). Deletions cut 2 bases from V and 9 bases from J, with 14 bases between. This CDR3 comprises 14 residues. Germline CDR1 and CDR2: SGHAT and FQNNGV.

The genes are TRBV2 and TRBJ1-6; perhaps TRBD1 as D (6 bases). Germline-derived CDR1 and CDR2 are SNHLY and FYNNEI. Trimming removed 7 bases at V and 5 bases at J, with 30 bases between. This CDR3 region has 20 residues. This CDR3 reads CASIGTRGGVVKFHNSPLHF. CDR3 DNA sequence: TGTGCCAGCATAGGAACACGGGGGGGCGTGGTGAAATTCCATAATTCACCCCTCCACTTT.

V and J are TRBV19 and TRBJ2-7; 10 positions match TRBD2. This CDR3 region has 17 residues. V trimming: 6 bases; J trimming: 6 bases; junction bases outside the gene matches: 17. Looked up from germline, CDR1 is LNHDA and CDR2 is SQIVND (reference sequence). The CDR3 coding sequence is TGTGCCAGTAGCCCTCGGGGCCTAGCGGGAGTTCGGGGCGAGCAGTACTTC. Translated, it gives CASSPRGLAGVRGEQYF.

This clone was detected only once. The chain recombines TRBV27 with TRBJ2-7; no definite D call. Germline values: CDR1 MNHEY, CDR2 SMNVEV (reference sequence). Between the trimmed V and J ends, which lost 0 bases and 0 bases, there was a span of 18 bases. The CDR3 sequence is 18 residues long. This CDR3 reads CASSLSSRAPGRSYEQYF. The CDR3 nucleotides read TGTGCCAGCAGTTTATCCTCCCGGGCCCCAGGCCGCTCCTACGAGCAGTACTTC.

In DNA, the CDR3 is TGTGCCAGCAGCGCAAGGGTACTAGCGGGAATTCGGACGGGCAATGAGCAGTTCTTC. Amino acids: CASSARVLAGIRTGNEQFF. The rearrangement links TRBV9 to TRBJ2-1; TRBD2 matches at 10 bases. Germline-derived CDR1 and CDR2 are SGDLS and YYNGEE. This CDR3 contains 19 residues. Trimming at V came to 3 bases and at J to 6 bases, leaving 18 bases not matched to a gene.

The chain joins TRBV4-1 to TRBJ2-7, with D perhaps TRBD1 (6 bases). CDR3 length: 13 amino acids. CDR1 MGHRA and CDR2 YSYEKL come from the germline V gene. V lost 0 bases and J 11 bases, leaving 14 bases between the germline ends. For the CDR3, the DNA is TGCGCCAGCAGCCAAGATCCCGGGACATTAAAGTACTTC. Residues: CASSQDPGTLKYF.

The chain's CDR3 is CASSGQGEAFF. CDR3 in DNA: TGTGCCAGTAGTGGACAGGGAGAAGCTTTCTTT. The chain recombines TRBV19 with TRBJ1-1; 8 bases are shared with TRBD1. The CDR3 sequence is 11 residues long. Trimming cost V 5 bases and J 8 bases; bases outside gene matches: 1. Germline V CDR1 and CDR2: LNHDA, SQIVND (reference sequence).

The rearrangement links TRBV19 to TRBJ2-2; tentative D call: TRBD2 (7 bases). V dropped 7 bases and J dropped 5 bases, with 14 bases sitting between them. Germline CDR1 LNHDA, CDR2 SQIVND (reference sequence). This CDR3 comprises 14 residues. Here the CDR3 reads CASTLEGGTGELFF. The CDR3 nucleotides are TGTGCCAGTACTTTGGAGGGGGGGACCGGGGAGCTGTTTTTT.

The chain carries TRBV7-2 and TRBJ2-6, with unresolved D. CDR3 length: 15 amino acids. Trimming shortened V by 5 bases and J by 0 bases, and 8 bases separated the two germline ends. Germline V gene sequence: CDR1 SGHTA, CDR2 FQGNSA. Here the CDR3 DNA reads TGTGCCAGCAGCCCATCGGTCTCTGGGGCCAACGTCCTGACTTTC. This encodes CASSPSVSGANVLTF.

This chain connects TRBV5-1 to TRBJ2-5, with 7 bases fitting TRBD1. The CDR3 length is 15 residues. CDR1 is SGHRS, CDR2 YFSETQ, per germline. V lost 6 bases and J lost 1; bases outside the gene matches: 9. CDR3 sequence (DNA): TGCGCCAGCACCAAGGGACCAGGGGGCCAAGAGACCCAGTACTTC. As protein: CASTKGPGGQETQYF. The full variable domain, with the rest looked up from reference TRBV5-1 and TRBJ2-5, is KAGVTQTPRYLIKTRGQQVTLSCSPISGHRSVSWYQQTPGQGLQFLFEYFSETQRNKGNFPGRFSGRQFSNSRSEMNVSTLELGDSALYLCASTKGPGGQETQYFGPGTRLLVL.

The chain couples TRBV5-1 to TRBJ1-2; 7 bases are shared with TRBD1. Germline V CDR1 and CDR2: SGHRS, YFSETQ. The V gene end was trimmed by 0 bases and the J gene end by 3 bases; junction bases not matched to a gene: 2. CDR3 length equals 14 residues. The CDR3 spells CASSLGQGDYGYTF. DNA for the CDR3: TGCGCCAGCAGCTTGGGACAGGGCGACTATGGCTACACCTTC.

The chain carries TRBV30 and TRBJ1-1; D gene ambiguous. CDR1 GTSNPN and CDR2 SVGIG come from the germline V gene (reference sequence). V was clipped by 4 bases and J by 2 bases, with 11 bases between them. The CDR3 is 13 amino acids. The CDR3 DNA is TGTGCCTGGAAGGAGAATACCAACACTGAAGCTTTCTTT. It codes for CAWKENTNTEAFF.

V gene TRBV7-9 combines with J gene TRBJ2-3; D unclear. V lost 4 bases and J 4 bases, leaving 9 bases between the germline ends. This CDR3 has 13 amino acids. Germline CDR1 reads SEHNR; CDR2 reads FQNEAQ (reference sequence). The CDR3, as DNA: TGTGCCAGCAGCTCCCCTCTAGCAGATACGCAGTATTTT. Translated, it gives CASSSPLADTQYF.

Here the CDR3 DNA reads TGTGCCACCCGACAGGGGGCGCGTAGCACTGAAGCTTTCTTT. Residues: CATRQGARSTEAFF. The chain is built from TRBV10-3 and TRBJ1-1; TRBD1 matches 10 bases. The ends lost 10 bases at V and 4 bases at J; junction bases unmatched: 9. Germline CDR1 reads ENHRY; CDR2 reads SYGVKD. CDR3 length: 14 amino acids.

This clone turned up a few times. The genes are TRBV5-6 and TRBJ2-7; 7 nucleotides line up with TRBD2. Losses at the gene ends were 3 bases for V and 2 bases for J; bases not matched to a gene: 5. Looked up from germline, CDR1 is SGHDT and CDR2 is YYEEEE. The CDR3 contains 14 residues. CDR3 DNA sequence: TGTGCCAGCAGCTCTTCTAGCGGACCCTACGAGCAGTACTTC. Amino acids: CASSSSSGPYEQYF.

The chain has TRBV30 and TRBJ1-2; weak D call: TRBD1 (6 bases). Germline V gives CDR1 GTSNPN, CDR2 SVGIG (reference sequence). Trimming removed 5 bases from V and 2 bases from J, with 15 bases in between. The CDR3 has 14 amino acids. The CDR3 DNA sequence: TGTGCCTGGCTGGGGGCAGGGGTAAACTATGGCTACACCTTC. Its protein is CAWLGAGVNYGYTF.

V and J are TRBV11-2 and TRBJ2-1; D remains unclear. The V end lost 2 bases, the J end lost 0 bases, and 14 bases lay between the germline ends. This CDR3 region has 17 residues. The V gene's germline CDR1 is SGHAT and CDR2 FQNNGV. The CDR3 DNA follows: TGTGCCAGCAGCTTATTGACGGGCCGAAGCTCCTACAATGAGCAGTTCTTC. It specifies CASSLLTGRSSYNEQFF.

This chain connects TRBV5-4 to TRBJ1-1; D unclear. The V gene lost 0 bases and the J gene lost 3 bases, with 9 bases spanning the gap. The CDR3 loop spans 14 amino acids. Germline V gives CDR1 SGHNT, CDR2 YYREEE (reference sequence). CDR3 loop: CASSLAQVYTEAFF. CDR3 coding DNA: TGTGCCAGCAGCTTGGCTCAGGTGTACACTGAAGCTTTCTTT.

The V call is TRBV13, the J call TRBJ2-7; 11 bases are shared with TRBD2. CDR3 length: 17 residues. Germline lookup yields CDR1 PRHDT and CDR2 FYEKMQ (reference sequence). V trimming: 4 bases; J trimming: 5 bases; junction bases outside the gene matches: 13. In nucleotides, the CDR3 is TGTGCCAGCAGCTCCACCCTTAGCGGGAGGGGGGGACACGAGCAGTACTTC. It encodes CASSSTLSGRGGHEQYF.

CDR3: CASSPKLRDRIATNEKLFF. CDR3 DNA sequence: TGTGCCAGTAGTCCCAAACTCCGGGACAGGATTGCAACTAATGAAAAACTGTTTTTT. The genes are TRBV19 and TRBJ1-4; TRBD1 matches 8 bases. CDR3 length: 19 residues. The V segment lost 5 bases and the J segment 0 bases; nucleotides outside the gene matches: 14. Germline lookup yields CDR1 LNHDA and CDR2 SQIVND (reference sequence).

The CDR3 sequence: CSASGGDYGYTF. DNA for the CDR3: TGCAGTGCTAGTGGGGGAGACTATGGCTACACCTTC. The chain combines TRBV20-1 with TRBJ1-2, with D possibly TRBD1 on 5 matching bases. V was pared by 3 bases and J by 3 bases, with 8 bases between. Germline values: CDR1 DFQATT, CDR2 SNEGSKA (reference sequence). The CDR3 is 12 amino acids.

V and J are TRBV11-2 and TRBJ1-5, with TRBD1 as a possible D gene (5 bases). Germline V gene lookup returns CDR1 SGHAT and CDR2 FQNNGV. V was clipped by 3 bases and J by 1 base, with 10 bases between them. The CDR3 runs 15 residues. CDR3 sequence (DNA): TGTGCCAGCAGCTTCCGGGACGGGAGCAATCAGCCCCAGCATTTT. Its translation is CASSFRDGSNQPQHF.

The gene calls are TRBV7-2 and TRBJ1-3; the match to TRBD1 covers 9 bases. The CDR3 totals 16 residues. The V and J ends lost 5 bases and 0 bases, in that order; junction bases with no gene match: 5. Germline V lookup: CDR1 SGHTA, CDR2 FQGNSA. As DNA, the CDR3 is TGTGCCAGCAGCCCACAGGGGGCGACCTCTGGAAACACCATATATTTT. Translation gives CASSPQGATSGNTIYF. Drawing the rest from reference TRBV7-2 and TRBJ1-3, the complete variable domain is GAGVSQSPSNKVTEKGKDVELRCDPISGHTALYWYRQSLGQGLEFLIYFQGNSAPDKSGLPSDRFSAERTGGSVSTLTIQRTQQEDSAVYLCASSPQGATSGNTIYFGEGSWLTVV.